This T cell receptor beta chain came from a study of breast tumors, draining lymph nodes, adjacent tissues. Findings and limits, study-wide: Tumors had less TCR diversity than lymph nodes, more than nontumor tissue.

Samples came from axillary lymph nodes draining the breast cancer. CDR3 length equals 16 residues. CDR1 is SGHTS and CDR2 is YDEGEE in the germline V gene. TCRdb recomputed calls from the multiplex PCR reads with MiXCR, one row per CDR3 protein. The table includes approximately 230,000 distinct CDR3 sequences, approximately 36% detected once. This clonotype came up once. The antigen is not known. Given a much more abundant clone one base away, this may be a read error. Sequenced: axillary lymph node tissue. The sequence derives from a female donor with breast cancer. Some clones in this sample may be carry-over from other donors' samples. The chain combines TRBV5-8 with TRBJ2-1, with 10 bases identical to TRBD2. The CDR3 DNA reads TGCGCCAGCCGCAGGGAGACTAGCGGGTGGGGGAATGAGCAGTTCTTC. It yields the protein CASRRETSGWGNEQFF.